The present T cell receptor (beta chain) was sequenced within a study of monozygotic twins with inflammatory bowel disease. Eight reactions per sample, run separately, yielded cDNA. Using TCRalpha and TCRbeta cDNA, the researchers carried out two nested PCRs that lasted around 15 and 9 cycles. TCRdb derives one entry per CDR3 protein from the 5' RACE reads, leaving out DNA. This sample's table has 350,000 to 400,000 distinct CDR3 sequences. Germline CDR1 LGHNA, CDR2 YNFKEQ. The CDR3 extends over 14 amino acids. This receptor was obtained from a human donor with ulcerative colitis or Crohn's disease, or a healthy co-twin of an affected twin (not recorded which). The sample taken for sequencing was blood. V usage is TRBV4-2 and J usage is TRBJ2-7; checking the TCRdb D call of TRBD2 is not possible without DNA. CDR3 sequence: CASSHGLVPYEQYF.